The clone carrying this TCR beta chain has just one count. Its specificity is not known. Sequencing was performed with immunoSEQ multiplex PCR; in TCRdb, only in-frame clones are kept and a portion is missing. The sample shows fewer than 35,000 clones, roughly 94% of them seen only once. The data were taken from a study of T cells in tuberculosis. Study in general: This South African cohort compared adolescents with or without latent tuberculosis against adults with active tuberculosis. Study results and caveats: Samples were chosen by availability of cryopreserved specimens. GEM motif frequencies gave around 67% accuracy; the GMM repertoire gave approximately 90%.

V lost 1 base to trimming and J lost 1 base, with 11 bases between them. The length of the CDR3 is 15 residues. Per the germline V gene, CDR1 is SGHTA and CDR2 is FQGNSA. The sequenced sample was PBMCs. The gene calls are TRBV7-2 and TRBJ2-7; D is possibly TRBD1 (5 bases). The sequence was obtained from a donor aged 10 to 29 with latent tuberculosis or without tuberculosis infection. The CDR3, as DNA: TGTGCCAGCAGCTTAGAGGGGTCTAGTTCCTACGAGCAGTACTTC. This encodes CASSLEGSSSYEQYF. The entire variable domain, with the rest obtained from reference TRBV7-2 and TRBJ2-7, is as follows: GAGVSQSPSNKVTEKGKDVELRCDPISGHTALYWYRQSLGQGLEFLIYFQGNSAPDKSGLPSDRFSAERTGGSVSTLTIQRTQQEDSAVYLCASSLEGSSSYEQYFGPGTRLTVT.